Below, one T cell receptor beta chain is given with its context. This sample is part of a study of human T cells and chemical hapten exposure. Study context: The patients were mostly female; they had alopecia areata, totalis or universalis.

Documented time point: pre-sensitization, week 0. Treatment indicated: therapeutic diphenylcyclopropenone sensitization with weekly scalp DPC. Germline CDR1 reads SGHDN; CDR2 reads FVKESK. Trimming left V 2 bases short and J 7 bases short, with 6 bases between. This CDR3 region has 12 residues. Using its own MiXCR run on the RACE reads, TCRdb lists one record per CDR3 protein. The profile covers about 80,000 distinct CDR3 sequences, with roughly 15% appearing a single time and around 4.2% taken by the ten largest. The TCR comes from a woman aged 50 to 60 with alopecia areata. Some clones in this sample may be carry-over from other donors' samples. The sample here was whole blood, taken in connection with sensitization to the hapten diphenylcyclopropenone (DPC). This sequence joins TRBV14 and TRBJ2-1; possible D gene TRBD1, 5 bases. CDR3 region: CASSQRQNEQFF. CDR3 in DNA: TGTGCCAGCAGCCAACGACAGAATGAGCAGTTCTTC. Combining the CDR3 with reference TRBV14 and TRBJ2-1 gives the whole variable domain EAGVTQFPSHSVIEKGQTVTLRCDPISGHDNLYWYRRVMGKEIKFLLHFVKESKQDESGMPNNRFLAERTGGTYSTLKVQPAELEDSGVYFCASSQRQNEQFFGPGTRLTVL.